These T cell receptor beta chains were read from a single sample in a study of cytomegalovirus exposure and HLA in healthy donors. The repertoire was sequenced with immunoSEQ multiplex PCR; TCRdb's copy has only in-frame clones and lacks some. This sample yields roughly 290,000 clones, of which around 90% are seen a single time; approximately 2% belongs to the top ten. Input material: PBMCs. These receptors were obtained from a woman aged 18-30 years in good health and CMV-seronegative. Each CDR3 is given with its conserved first and last residue. A D gene is named only where the DNA matches it firmly. Size is stated for part of the rows, as once, few or many counts, or as a class when the clone is expanded.

j_call	d_call	clone_size	v_call	cdr3_nt	cdr3_aa
TRBJ2-2	TRBD2	NA	TRBV7-3	TGTGCCAGCAGTCAGTTTGCGGGGGGGCACCTACCGAACACCGGGGAGCTGTTTTTT	CASSQFAGGHLPNTGELFF
TRBJ2-7	TRBD1	NA	TRBV4-1	TGCGCCAGCAGCCACCGGGACAGGAGATCCTACGAGCAGTACTTC	CASSHRDRRSYEQYF
TRBJ2-3	TRBD1	NA	TRBV4-1	TGCGCCAGCAGCCAAGAACCCCTACAGGGGGATACGCAGTATTTT	CASSQEPLQGDTQYF
TRBJ2-1	NA	NA	TRBV28	TGTGCCAGCACTCTAGGGGGGGGAGAGCAGTTCTTC	CASTLGGGEQFF
TRBJ1-4	NA	NA	TRBV7-2	TGTGCCAGCAGCCCAAATTCAGGGGCCGTTACCGAAAAACTGTTTTTT	CASSPNSGAVTEKLFF
TRBJ1-3	NA	NA	TRBV19	TGTGCCAGTAGTTTCTCGTCTGGAAACACCATATATTTT	CASSFSSGNTIYF
TRBJ2-1	NA	once	TRBV25-1	TGTGCCAGCAGCGGGGGGCAGGTTTTTAACAATGAGCAGTTCTTC	CASSGGQVFNNEQFF
TRBJ2-1	NA	NA	TRBV6-5	TGTGCCAGCAGTCCCAGGGGTCATGAGCAGTTCTTC	CASSPRGHEQFF
TRBJ2-2	TRBD2	NA	TRBV10-1	TGCGCCAGCAGTGAGAAGCGGGGATACACCGGGGAGCTGTTTTTT	CASSEKRGYTGELFF
TRBJ2-5	NA	NA	TRBV2	TGTGCCAGCAGTGACAGGTGGGCAGATCAAGAGACCCAGTACTTC	CASSDRWADQETQYF
TRBJ2-1	NA	few	TRBV2	TGTGCCAGCAGTGAGAGCTACAATGAGCAGTTCTTC	CASSESYNEQFF
TRBJ2-5	TRBD1	once	TRBV6-5	TGTGCCAGCGTTCCGGGACAGGGGCAGACCCAGTACTTC	CASVPGQGQTQYF
TRBJ1-5	NA	few	TRBV27	TGTGCCAGCAGTTTTCTTAATCAGCCCCAGCATTTT	CASSFLNQPQHF
TRBJ1-2	TRBD1	NA	TRBV7-8	TGTGCCAGCAGCTTGGGGGCCCACAGGGGTGTAGGCGGCTACACCTTC	CASSLGAHRGVGGYTF
TRBJ1-2	NA	NA	TRBV6-6	TGTGCCAGCAGTTCCTCGCTAGGGGCAAACTATGGCTACACCTTC	CASSSSLGANYGYTF
TRBJ1-1	NA	NA	TRBV19	TGTGCCAGTAGTCCCCCGTCCCGACAGGTCTCTGAAGCTTTCTTT	CASSPPSRQVSEAFF
TRBJ2-7	TRBD1	NA	TRBV29-1	TGCAGCGTTGGGACCGGGACAGGGTTCGGCGGGGGGCAGTACTTC	CSVGTGTGFGGGQYF
TRBJ2-3	TRBD2	NA	TRBV5-1	TGCGCCAGCAGCTTGGGGACTAGCGCTAGCACAGATACGCAGTATTTT	CASSLGTSASTDTQYF
TRBJ1-1	TRBD1	NA	TRBV7-2	TGTGCCAGCAGCACTTACAGGGGGCTTAACACTGAAGCTTTCTTT	CASSTYRGLNTEAFF
TRBJ2-2	NA	NA	TRBV4-1	TGCGCCAGCAGCAGGACTGGCGGGGTTCCCACCGGGGAGCTGTTTTTT	CASSRTGGVPTGELFF
TRBJ2-5	NA	NA	TRBV5-1	TGCGCCAGCAGCTCTGGACTGTCCCAAGAGACCCAGTACTTC	CASSSGLSQETQYF
TRBJ1-1	NA	NA	TRBV29-1	TGCAGCGTGGAGAGACAGCGGGGAACTGAAGCTTTCTTT	CSVERQRGTEAFF
TRBJ1-1	NA	NA	TRBV5-1	TGCGCCAGCAGCCCGGAGTTGGTGAACACTGAAGCTTTCTTT	CASSPELVNTEAFF
TRBJ2-3	TRBD2	NA	TRBV5-1	TGCGCCAGCAGGGGAGTAACTAGCGGCACAGATACGCAGTATTTT	CASRGVTSGTDTQYF
TRBJ1-1	TRBD1	NA	TRBV5-1	TGCGCCAGCAGCACTGACAGGGCTGGCACTGAAGCTTTCTTT	CASSTDRAGTEAFF
TRBJ1-5	TRBD1	NA	TRBV6-1	TGTGCCAGCAGTGAGGGACAGGGACTATTTAGCAATCAGCCCCAGCATTTT	CASSEGQGLFSNQPQHF
TRBJ2-3	NA	NA	TRBV13	TGTGCCAGCAGCTCGAGATTGAGCACAGATACGCAGTATTTT	CASSSRLSTDTQYF
TRBJ2-7	NA	NA	TRBV27	TGTGCCAGCAGCTCTAGGCGATGGGAGCAGTACTTC	CASSSRRWEQYF
TRBJ2-7	NA	NA	TRBV7-9	TGTGCCAGCAGCTTAGGGGGCCCACGCTACGAGCAGTACTTC	CASSLGGPRYEQYF
TRBJ1-1	NA	NA	TRBV29-1	TGCAGCGTTCCCGGTGGTCAGGGACAGAACACTGAAGCTTTCTTT	CSVPGGQGQNTEAFF
TRBJ2-3	TRBD2	NA	TRBV2	TGTGCCAGCAGTGAAAGCGGGGTACGAGGGGATACGCAGTATTTT	CASSESGVRGDTQYF
TRBJ2-7	TRBD2	once	TRBV7-7	TGTGCCAGCAGCCCAACTAGCGGGGTGGGCGAGCAGTACTTC	CASSPTSGVGEQYF
TRBJ2-5	TRBD1	NA	TRBV19	TGTGCCACCGAATCACCTGGACAGGGAACCGAGACCCAGTACTTC	CATESPGQGTETQYF
TRBJ2-2	NA	few	TRBV5-1	TGCGCCAGCAGCTTGGATCCAACGAACACCGGGGAGCTGTTTTTT	CASSLDPTNTGELFF
TRBJ1-2	NA	NA	TRBV19	TGTGCCAGTAGTATAGAGGGGACACCTTATGGCTACACCTTC	CASSIEGTPYGYTF
TRBJ2-1	TRBD2	NA	TRBV6-1	TGTGCCAGCAGCGCGCTAGCGGGGCACAATGAGCAGTTCTTC	CASSALAGHNEQFF
TRBJ1-4	NA	NA	TRBV27	TGTGCCAGCAGTTTGGGACTTACAGGTGAAAAACTGTTTTTT	CASSLGLTGEKLFF
TRBJ2-1	TRBD2	NA	TRBV30	TGTGCCGGCGCCCTAGCGGGGGGTTCCTACAATGAGCAGTTCTTC	CAGALAGGSYNEQFF
TRBJ2-7	TRBD2	NA	TRBV5-6	TGTGCCAGCAGCTTGGCTACTAGCGGGACCAGCTCCTACGAGCAGTACTTC	CASSLATSGTSSYEQYF
TRBJ1-5	NA	NA	TRBV2	TGTGCCTGTACAACAGGGAGTCAGCCCCAGCATTTT	CACTTGSQPQHF
TRBJ1-2	NA	NA	TRBV27	TGTGCCAGCAGTCTCTTGGGCGGGGGCCAGCACTATGGCTACACCTTC	CASSLLGGGQHYGYTF
TRBJ2-7	NA	NA	TRBV7-9	TGTGCCAGCAGCTTGTCGAGCAGGGAATACGAGCAGTACTTC	CASSLSSREYEQYF
TRBJ2-3	NA	NA	TRBV5-1	TGCGCCAGAGCCTGGGTTGGGGGGTCCATCACAGATACGCAGTATTTT	CARAWVGGSITDTQYF
TRBJ2-5	NA	NA	TRBV13	TGTGCCAGCAGCGACTCGACCCTGCCCCAAGAGACCCAGTACTTC	CASSDSTLPQETQYF
TRBJ1-1	NA	NA	TRBV7-9	TGTGCCAGCAGATACAGGCAGACTGAAGCTTTCTTT	CASRYRQTEAFF
TRBJ1-4	TRBD1	NA	TRBV9	TGTGCCAGCAGCGCCGGACAGGGAGGCGAAAAACTGTTTTTT	CASSAGQGGEKLFF
TRBJ2-5	TRBD1	NA	TRBV7-9	TGTGCCAGCAGCTTAGCGAGAACAGGGGGCTGGGAGACCCAGTACTTC	CASSLARTGGWETQYF
TRBJ2-5	NA	NA	TRBV2	TGTGCCAGCACCGAAACCGACCGGGTCGCCAAAGAGACCCAGTACTTC	CASTETDRVAKETQYF
TRBJ2-7	NA	NA	TRBV7-8	TGTGCCAGCAGCTTCGAAGACACTTCCTCCTACGAGCAGTACTTC	CASSFEDTSSYEQYF
TRBJ1-2	NA	NA	TRBV2	TGTGCCAGCAGTGGACAGGCCAGTGGCTACACCTTC	CASSGQASGYTF
TRBJ1-2	NA	NA	TRBV27	TGTGCCAGCAGTCCAAAGGGGGACTATGGCTACACCTTC	CASSPKGDYGYTF
TRBJ2-1	NA	once	TRBV5-6	TGTGCCAGCAGCTTGTGGGGCCTTTCCTACAATGAGCAGTTCTTC	CASSLWGLSYNEQFF
TRBJ2-1	TRBD2	NA	TRBV13	TGTGCCAGCAGCTCCGGACTAGCGGGGGAATCGATGTACAATGAGCAGTTCTTC	CASSSGLAGESMYNEQFF
TRBJ2-7	NA	NA	TRBV11-2	TGTGCCAGCAGCCAGGACTCCTCACCCTCCTACGAGCAGTACTTC	CASSQDSSPSYEQYF
TRBJ1-1	TRBD1	NA	TRBV7-9	TGTGCCAGCAGCCGCCGGACAGGGGGATCGTTAATGAACACTGAAGCTTTCTTT	CASSRRTGGSLMNTEAFF
TRBJ2-7	TRBD2	NA	TRBV11-2	TGTGCCAGCACTAGAGCGGGGGACACCTACTACGAGCAGTACTTC	CASTRAGDTYYEQYF
TRBJ2-5	NA	NA	TRBV6-6	TGTGCCAGCAGTTACAGGGGGGGTCAAGAGACCCAGTACTTC	CASSYRGGQETQYF